Following are 9 T cell receptor beta chains from one sample sequenced in a study of neoadjuvant anti-PD-1 for oral cavity cancer. Measured with immunoSEQ multiplex PCR; TCRdb has only the in-frame clones, and not every one. This sample yields about 61,000 clones, of which more than 65% are seen a single time; around 2.6% belongs to the top ten. The specimen comprised PBMCs, sampled before nivolumab (anti-PD-1) treatment. These receptors were taken from a person between 40 and 79 years old with oral cavity squamous cell carcinoma.

This chain connects TRBV7-2 to TRBJ2-5, with TRBD2 identical over 10 bases. Germline CDR1 and CDR2: SGHTA and FQGNSA. V gave up 2 bases and J gave up 1 base; unmatched junction bases: 4. The CDR3 has 16 residues. The CDR3 loop reads CASSLTLAGAQETQYF. For the CDR3, the DNA is TGTGCCAGCAGCTTAACCCTAGCGGGAGCCCAAGAGACCCAGTACTTC.

This sequence joins TRBV5-8 and TRBJ2-3; D not resolved. The CDR3 extends over 17 amino acids. Germline V lookup: CDR1 SGHTS, CDR2 YDEGEE. Trimming took off 7 bases at V and 6 bases at J, with 27 bases between the two ends. CDR3 sequence reads: CASVKLIDTTKGDTQYF. CDR3 DNA: TGTGCCAGCGTTAAACTTATTGACACGACGAAAGGCGATACGCAGTATTTT. Based on the CDR3 plus reference TRBV5-8 and TRBJ2-3, the full variable domain is EAGVTQSPTHLIKTRGQQATLRCSPISGHTSVYWYQQALGLGLQFLLWYDEGEERNRGNFPPRFSGRQFPNYSSELNVNALELEDSALYLCASVKLIDTTKGDTQYFGPGTRLTVL.

CDR3 in amino acids: CASSLAGGQGNYGYTF. The CDR3 DNA follows: TGTGCCAGCAGCTTGGCCGGGGGGCAGGGTAACTATGGCTACACCTTC. J is TRBJ1-2 and V is TRBV5-4; maybe TRBD1 (6 bases). In germline, CDR1 is SGHNT, CDR2 YYREEE (reference sequence). Trimming pared 0 bases from V and 1 base from J, leaving 13 bases between. The CDR3 extends over 16 amino acids.

The chain links TRBV4-2 to TRBJ2-1; weak D call: TRBD1 (7 bases). Trimming left V 1 base short and J 2 bases short, with 12 bases between. Germline CDR1 and CDR2: LGHNA and YNFKEQ. CDR3 length: 16 amino acids. The CDR3 spells CASSQGQGGAYNEQFF. The DNA of the CDR3 is TGTGCCAGCAGCCAAGGCCAGGGGGGAGCCTACAATGAGCAGTTCTTC.

This clone is termed medium-sized. CDR3 DNA sequence: TGTGCCAGCAGCTCCCCAGGGGGCGAGAATTCACCCCTCCACTTT. As protein: CASSSPGGENSPLHF. J is TRBJ1-6 and V is TRBV13; 8 positions agree with TRBD1. The CDR3 runs to 15 residues. Germline trimming cut 4 bases from V and 7 bases from J; bases unmatched to any gene: 6. Germline V gene data show CDR1 as PRHDT and CDR2 as FYEKMQ (reference sequence).

The chain uses TRBV27 and TRBJ2-2; 7 nucleotides agree with TRBD1. The CDR3 has 14 residues. The V gene end was trimmed by 2 bases and the J gene end by 6 bases; junction bases not matched to a gene: 3. Germline lookup yields CDR1 MNHEY and CDR2 SMNVEV (reference sequence). The CDR3: CASSLGDRAGELFF. As DNA, the CDR3 is TGTGCCAGCAGTTTAGGCGACAGGGCCGGGGAGCTGTTTTTT.

J is TRBJ2-3 and V is TRBV10-3; 10 bases agree with TRBD1. The CDR3 is made up of 14 amino acids. Trimming at V came to 6 bases and at J to 1 base, leaving 1 base not matched to a gene. Germline V gene data show CDR1 as ENHRY and CDR2 as SYGVKD. As DNA, the CDR3 is TGTGCCATCAGAGGACAGGGGGGCACAGATACGCAGTATTTT. Encoded protein: CAIRGQGGTDTQYF.

This chain connects TRBV7-2 to TRBJ2-3; TRBD1 matches 7 bases. From germline, CDR1 is SGHTA and CDR2 FQGNSA. The ends lost 6 bases at V and 1 base at J; junction bases unmatched: 7. The CDR3 covers 15 residues. The CDR3 sequence is CASSRQGGRTDTQYF. The CDR3, as DNA: TGTGCCAGCAGTCGACAGGGCGGCCGCACAGATACGCAGTATTTT.

This clone was recorded a few times. The chain joins TRBV7-2 to TRBJ2-1; D is possibly TRBD2 (5 bases). Per the germline V gene, CDR1 is SGHTA and CDR2 is FQGNSA. Trimming removed 5 bases from V and 8 bases from J, with 16 bases in between. The CDR3 sequence is 14 residues long. The CDR3 DNA sequence: TGTGCCAGCAGCCCTCGAGGGTTGTCCGATGAGCAGTTCTTC. Its translation: CASSPRGLSDEQFF.